This entry features one TCR beta chain sequence. Source study methods: Estimated nucleated cell counts came from reference gene primer amplification. Only in-frame clones appear in the TCRdb table, and some are missing; sequencing was by immunoSEQ multiplex PCR. V, J and clone size are those of that table, while D and trimming were read from the DNA. The sample has 250,000 or so clones; roughly 86% are singletons. This record comes from a study of blood T cell repertoires in COVID-19. Overall study context: Sites in the United States, Italy and Spain provided acute and convalescent COVID-19 samples. PBMCs, B-cell-depleted T cells, or T cells were the source of the cDNA or gDNA that made up the material.

The V and J ends lost 9 bases and 7 bases respectively, with 16 bases between them. Germline CDR1 reads MDHEN; CDR2 reads SYDVKM. This CDR3 contains 13 residues. The sequence was collected from a man aged 35 to 55 with active or convalescent COVID-19. V is TRBV28 and J is TRBJ1-5; D not resolved. Material for sequencing was peripheral blood. This CDR3 reads CARERGSRQPQHF. Here the CDR3 DNA reads TGTGCCAGAGAGAGAGGGAGTCGCCAGCCCCAGCATTTT.